What follows are 9 T cell receptor beta chains derived from one specimen sequenced in a study of blood T cell repertoires in COVID-19. Data came from immunoSEQ multiplex PCR; TCRdb stores just in-frame clones and leaves some out. The sample has roughly 250,000 clones, roughly 82% seen once; the top ten hold approximately 4.5%. Sample: peripheral blood. The receptors originated from a woman in her sixties or seventies with acute or convalescent COVID-19.

V and J are TRBV4-2 and TRBJ2-7; 7 bases fit TRBD2. After removal of 3 bases from V and 5 bases from J, the junction contained 7 bases not matched to a gene. The CDR3 has 14 residues. Looked up from germline, CDR1 is LGHNA and CDR2 is YNFKEQ. CDR3 nucleotide sequence: TGTGCCAGCAGCCACACTAGCGCCCCCCACGAGCAGTACTTC. Protein: CASSHTSAPHEQYF.

The CDR3 is CASSLAGNTEAFF. CDR3 in DNA: TGTGCCAGCAGTTTAGCAGGGAACACTGAAGCTTTCTTT. J is TRBJ1-1 and V is TRBV28; no clear D gene. Germline V gives CDR1 MDHEN, CDR2 SYDVKM. V lost 2 bases, J lost 1 base, and 5 bases lay in between. The CDR3 loop spans 13 amino acids.

This clone was seen only a few times. The chain carries TRBV20-1 and TRBJ1-6; D is perhaps TRBD1 (6 bases). Germline CDR1 DFQATT, CDR2 SNEGSKA (reference sequence). The length of the CDR3 is 12 residues. Between the trimmed V and J ends, which lost 3 bases and 14 bases, there was a span of 14 bases. CDR3 residues: CSASFTGTSLHF. The CDR3 bases are TGCAGTGCTAGTTTTACCGGGACATCCCTCCACTTT.

This sequence joins TRBV5-1 and TRBJ2-2; TRBD1 agrees at 7 bases. Trimming at V came to 6 bases and at J to 6 bases, leaving 8 bases not matched to a gene. This CDR3 spans 14 amino acids. The V gene's germline CDR1 is SGHRS and CDR2 YFSETQ. The CDR3 DNA follows: TGCGCCAGCATGCTTTTTACAGGGGCCGGGGAGCTGTTTTTT. Protein product: CASMLFTGAGELFF.

This clone was detected only once. This sequence joins TRBV11-2 and TRBJ1-4, with a possible D match to TRBD1 (5 bases). Trimming cost V 1 base and J 3 bases, with 9 bases left between them. Germline-derived CDR1 and CDR2 are SGHAT and FQNNGV. The CDR3 is 15 residues long. The CDR3 sequence is CASSLGGGANEKLFF. CDR3 DNA sequence: TGTGCCAGCAGCTTAGGTGGGGGGGCTAATGAAAAACTGTTTTTT.

The rearrangement joins TRBV19 to TRBJ1-2, with 7 bases lining up with TRBD1. Germline CDR1 is LNHDA and CDR2 is SQIVND (reference sequence). The trim removed 5 bases at V and 5 bases at J, leaving 8 bases unmatched. CDR3 length equals 14 residues. The DNA for the CDR3 is TGTGCCAGTAGTGCAGGGACAGTAGGTTATGGCTACACCTTC. It translates to CASSAGTVGYGYTF.

The CDR3 loop reads CASSQDRGLGQPQHF. The CDR3 coding sequence is TGTGCCAGCAGCCAGGACAGGGGGCTCGGTCAGCCCCAGCATTTT. V usage is TRBV6-6 and J usage is TRBJ1-5; 11 bases match TRBD1. The V and J ends lost 6 bases and 6 bases, in that order; junction bases with no gene match: 7. The germline gives CDR1 MNHNY, CDR2 SVGAGI (reference sequence). The CDR3 has 15 amino acids.

This chain links TRBV6-5 with TRBJ1-1; 7 bases align to TRBD1. Unmatched junction bases numbered 9, after V lost 5 bases and J lost 6 bases. Germline loops: CDR1 MNHEY, CDR2 SVGAGI. The length of the CDR3 is 14 residues. The CDR3 protein is CASSNRQGMAEAFF. The CDR3 nucleotides are TGTGCCAGCAGTAACCGACAGGGTATGGCTGAAGCTTTCTTT.

In nucleotides, the CDR3 is TGTGCCAGCAGCGAAGAGGGGACATCTCGTCAGCCCCAGCATTTT. Protein: CASSEEGTSRQPQHF. J is TRBJ1-5 and V is TRBV7-8, with D possibly being TRBD1 (6 bases). With 5 bases removed from V and 6 bases from J, the gap between germline ends came to 17 bases. This CDR3 is built from 15 residues. CDR1 is SGHVS, CDR2 FQNEAQ, per germline. Combining the CDR3 with reference TRBV7-8 and TRBJ1-5 gives the whole variable domain GAGVSQSPRYKVAKRGQDVALRCDPISGHVSLFWYQQALGQGPEFLTYFQNEAQLDKSGLPSDRFFAERPEGSVSTLKIQRTQQEDSAVYLCASSEEGTSRQPQHFGDGTRLSIL.